The 13 T cell receptor beta chains listed next were all sequenced from one sample in a study of cytomegalovirus exposure and HLA in healthy donors. This table comes from immunoSEQ multiplex PCR, and its TCRdb copy is limited to in-frame clones, with some not included. The table has some 200,000 clones, 80% to 85% seen once. Sequenced sample: PBMCs. All receptors come from a woman under 30 in good health and CMV-seropositive.

The rearrangement joins TRBV6-1 to TRBJ1-2; D gene ambiguous. CDR3 size: 13 residues. Germline-derived CDR1 and CDR2 are MNHNS and SASEGT. Trimming removed 6 bases at V and 2 bases at J, with 10 bases between. In nucleotides, the CDR3 is TGTGCCAGCAGAGGCGGGTCAAACTATGGCTACACCTTC. It translates to CASRGGSNYGYTF.

The rearrangement joins TRBV5-1 to TRBJ1-2, with a tentative D call TRBD1 (6 bases). The CDR3 totals 12 residues. V was shortened by 3 bases and J by 7 bases, with 10 bases between the two germline ends. From germline, CDR1 is SGHRS and CDR2 YFSETQ. CDR3 sequence (DNA): TGCGCCAGCAGCTCGGGACAAGTTGGCTACACCTTC. Protein sequence: CASSSGQVGYTF. Complete variable domain (other parts from reference TRBV5-1 and TRBJ1-2): KAGVTQTPRYLIKTRGQQVTLSCSPISGHRSVSWYQQTPGQGLQFLFEYFSETQRNKGNFPGRFSGRQFSNSRSEMNVSTLELGDSALYLCASSSGQVGYTFGSGTRLTVV.

This clone was seen more than once but under ten times. This chain connects TRBV7-9 to TRBJ2-2; weak D call: TRBD2 (6 bases). CDR3 size: 16 residues. V was cut by 2 bases and J by 4 bases, with 14 bases left in between. Germline V gene sequence: CDR1 SEHNR, CDR2 FQNEAQ (reference sequence). This CDR3 reads CASSLLMGTSTGELFF. The DNA for the CDR3 is TGTGCCAGCAGCTTACTCATGGGGACTTCCACCGGGGAGCTGTTTTTT.

This sequence joins TRBV11-2 and TRBJ2-7; TRBD1 agrees at 10 bases. V lost 2 bases, J lost 7 bases, and 5 bases stayed unmatched. CDR1 and CDR2 from the germline V gene are SGHAT and FQNNGV. The CDR3 has 14 amino acids. The CDR3 coding sequence is TGTGCCAGCAGCTTAAAAAGACAGGGGGCTGAGCAGTACTTC. Its translation: CASSLKRQGAEQYF.

This clone came up a few times. The chain carries TRBV5-1 and TRBJ1-5; no definite D call. The germline gives CDR1 SGHRS, CDR2 YFSETQ. The ends were cut back, 0 bases at V and 5 bases at J, with 6 bases in the middle. CDR3 length: 13 amino acids. CDR3 residues: CASSLGRDQPQHF. CDR3 DNA sequence: TGCGCCAGCAGCTTGGGGAGGGATCAGCCCCAGCATTTT.

V usage is TRBV5-1 and J usage is TRBJ2-1, with a possible D match to TRBD2 (5 bases). The germline V gene encodes CDR1 SGHRS and CDR2 YFSETQ. Trimming left V 3 bases short and J 6 bases short, with 16 bases between. The CDR3 is made up of 15 amino acids. DNA of the CDR3: TGCGCCAGCAGCTCACTAGGCTGGGGTTCCAATGAGCAGTTCTTC. This codes for CASSSLGWGSNEQFF.

The chain has TRBV5-1 and TRBJ2-1; 10 bases agree with TRBD1. This CDR3 contains 15 residues. Germline V gene sequence: CDR1 SGHRS, CDR2 YFSETQ. With V trimmed by 4 bases and J by 8 bases, 9 bases remained unmatched. In DNA, the CDR3 is TGCGCCAGCAGCCAAGGACAGGGGGTAGAGGATGAGCAGTTCTTC. Translated: CASSQGQGVEDEQFF. The full variable domain, its missing parts supplied by reference TRBV5-1 and TRBJ2-1, is KAGVTQTPRYLIKTRGQQVTLSCSPISGHRSVSWYQQTPGQGLQFLFEYFSETQRNKGNFPGRFSGRQFSNSRSEMNVSTLELGDSALYLCASSQGQGVEDEQFFGPGTRLTVL.

This clone was detected a few times. CDR3 amino acids: CASSLVFAGKNTEAFF. The CDR3 DNA is TGTGCCAGCAGCTTAGTGTTCGCAGGGAAGAACACTGAAGCTTTCTTT. The V gene is TRBV7-2, the J gene TRBJ1-1, with D perhaps TRBD1 (5 bases). Germline values: CDR1 SGHTA, CDR2 FQGNSA. Trimming removed 1 base from V and 1 base from J, with 13 bases in between. This CDR3 contains 16 residues.

The genes are TRBV5-1 and TRBJ1-2; D ambiguous. Trimming removed 0 bases at V and 8 bases at J, with 11 bases between. The germline gives CDR1 SGHRS, CDR2 YFSETQ. This CDR3 contains 13 residues. The CDR3 DNA sequence: TGCGCCAGCAGCTTGGCCGGGATCGAGGGCTACACCTTC. Translating it yields CASSLAGIEGYTF.

The rearrangement joins TRBV6-5 to TRBJ1-1; D may be TRBD1 (5 bases). Germline V CDR1 and CDR2: MNHEY, SVGAGI. The V end was cut by 5 bases, the J end by 6 bases, with 19 bases between. The CDR3 length is 15 residues. CDR3 amino acids: CASSHPLRGISEAFF. DNA of the CDR3: TGTGCCAGCAGTCACCCCCTCCGGGGGATCTCTGAAGCTTTCTTT.

The chain links TRBV5-4 to TRBJ2-1; 7 bases match TRBD2. CDR3 length: 14 amino acids. V shed 2 bases and J 8 bases; nucleotides not matched to a gene: 7. Per germline, CDR1 SGHNT and CDR2 YYREEE (reference sequence). CDR3 protein: CASSFDGGKYEQFF. The CDR3 nucleotides are TGTGCCAGCAGCTTCGACGGGGGGAAGTATGAGCAGTTCTTC.

This chain connects TRBV5-4 to TRBJ2-1; 8 positions match TRBD2. Unmatched junction bases numbered 6, after V lost 4 bases and J lost 0 bases. The CDR3 loop spans 16 amino acids. The germline gives CDR1 SGHNT, CDR2 YYREEE (reference sequence). The CDR3 DNA reads as TGTGCCAGCAGCAAGATAGCGGGGCTCTCCTACAATGAGCAGTTCTTC. Protein product: CASSKIAGLSYNEQFF.

The chain combines TRBV11-2 with TRBJ1-6; D remains ambiguous. CDR3 length equals 13 residues. The V and J ends lost 2 bases and 11 bases respectively, with 10 bases between them. Germline V CDR1 and CDR2: SGHAT, FQNNGV. This CDR3 reads CASSLFREAPLHF. CDR3 coding DNA: TGTGCCAGCAGCTTATTTAGAGAGGCACCCCTCCACTTT.